These 10 T cell receptor beta chains were all obtained from the same sample, sequenced in a study of T-cell memory formation after mild COVID-19. TCRdb reanalysed the 5' RACE reads using MiXCR and keeps one entry per CDR3 protein. Of under 450,000 distinct CDR3 sequences in the sample, 23% were seen once. The sample taken for sequencing was PBMCs or a T cell subset sorted from them (not recorded which). Source of these receptors: an adult woman who had mild COVID-19 (a few samples of this study predate the infection). Cell type and time point are not known.

This clonotype has just a few counts. This chain links TRBV19 with TRBJ2-7, with 7 bases fitting TRBD1. V shed 5 bases, J shed 2 bases, and the junction held 9 bases outside the gene matches. The CDR3 is made up of 15 amino acids. Germline V gene lookup returns CDR1 LNHDA and CDR2 SQIVND (reference sequence). CDR3 DNA sequence: TGTGCCAGTAGTGCCCGGACAGGATGGACCTACGAGCAGTACTTC. Translating it yields CASSARTGWTYEQYF.

This clonotype was counted a few times. This chain links TRBV19 with TRBJ1-1; D not certain. Germline V CDR1 and CDR2: LNHDA, SQIVND (reference sequence). The V and J ends lost 7 bases and 0 bases respectively, with 15 bases between them. The CDR3 length is 15 residues. CDR3 residues: CASKVKLGMNTEAFF. In nucleotides, the CDR3 is TGTGCCAGTAAAGTTAAATTGGGGATGAACACTGAAGCTTTCTTT. Combining the CDR3 with reference TRBV19 and TRBJ1-1 gives the whole variable domain DGGITQSPKYLFRKEGQNVTLSCEQNLNHDAMYWYRQDPGQGLRLIYYSQIVNDFQKGDIAEGYSVSREKKESFPLTVTSAQKNPTAFYLCASKVKLGMNTEAFFGQGTRLTVV.

The rearrangement uses TRBV30 and TRBJ2-3, with 9 bases that match TRBD1. V shed 0 bases, J shed 2 bases, and the junction held 3 bases outside the gene matches. This CDR3 has 15 amino acids. Germline assignment: CDR1 GTSNPN and CDR2 SVGIG (reference sequence). The CDR3 region has the DNA TGTGCCTGGAGTGTAGGGGACAGGGACACAGATACGCAGTATTTT. Protein sequence: CAWSVGDRDTDTQYF.

This clonotype has a handful of counts. The J gene is TRBJ2-1, the V gene TRBV4-1, with D perhaps TRBD1 (6 bases). The CDR3 covers 13 residues. V dropped 1 base and J dropped 16 bases, with 17 bases sitting between them. Germline CDR1 MGHRA, CDR2 YSYEKL. CDR3 sequence: CASSQGATGRRFF. CDR3 nucleotide sequence: TGCGCCAGCAGCCAAGGTGCGACAGGTCGGAGATTCTTC.

This clonotype was detected a few times. The chain couples TRBV7-9 to TRBJ1-2; weak D call: TRBD1 (5 bases). This CDR3 has 14 amino acids. Germline V gene sequence: CDR1 SEHNR, CDR2 FQNEAQ (reference sequence). V was clipped by 5 bases and J by 4 bases, with 14 bases between them. CDR3 amino acids: CASSRTGWSYGYTF. CDR3 DNA sequence: TGTGCCAGCAGCCGTACAGGTTGGAGCTATGGCTACACCTTC. Variable domain in full (rest from reference TRBV7-9 and TRBJ1-2): DTGVSQNPRHKITKRGQNVTFRCDPISEHNRLYWYRQTLGQGPEFLTYFQNEAQLEKSRLLSDRFSAERPKGSFSTLEIQRTEQGDSAMYLCASSRTGWSYGYTFGSGTRLTVV.

The table lists this clonotype with a few counts. V and J are TRBV7-9 and TRBJ1-1, with D unclear. The CDR3 is 12 residues long. V lost 3 bases to trimming and J lost 4 bases, with 6 bases between them. The V gene's germline CDR1 is SEHNR and CDR2 FQNEAQ (reference sequence). CDR3 in DNA: TGTGCCAGCAGCTTCGACGGCACTGAAGCTTTCTTT. Translated: CASSFDGTEAFF.

This clonotype was seen a handful of times. The V gene is TRBV12-3 or TRBV12-4, the J gene TRBJ1-1; possible D gene TRBD1, 5 bases. Trimming removed 2 bases at V and 2 bases at J, with 36 bases between. The CDR3 is 23 residues long. CDR3 region: CASSLKLRGVLRWTGTQNTEAFF. As DNA, the CDR3 is TGTGCCAGCAGTTTAAAGCTGCGCGGGGTTCTAAGATGGACTGGGACCCAAAACACTGAAGCTTTCTTT.

This chain joins TRBV5-6 and TRBJ2-5; perhaps TRBD1 as D (5 bases). The CDR3 consists of 17 residues. V gave up 4 bases and J gave up 3 bases, with 22 bases separating them. CDR1 and CDR2 from the germline V gene are SGHDT and YYEEEE. Written as DNA, the CDR3 is TGTGCCAGCAGCCAGAGGCCCAGGGCAACCCTAGAAGAGACCCAGTACTTC. Amino acid sequence: CASSQRPRATLEETQYF.

The chain couples TRBV20-1 to TRBJ1-2; maybe TRBD1 (6 bases). This CDR3 has 13 amino acids. Germline-derived CDR1 and CDR2 are DFQATT and SNEGSKA (reference sequence). V lost 0 bases to trimming and J lost 4 bases, with 9 bases between them. This CDR3 is CSAREGHLYGYTF. CDR3 in DNA: TGCAGTGCTAGAGAGGGACACCTCTATGGCTACACCTTC.

This clonotype was counted between two and nine times. The rearrangement links TRBV3-1 to TRBJ2-3; 8 bases match TRBD2. Germline assignment: CDR1 LGHDT and CDR2 YNNKEL (reference sequence). This CDR3 contains 16 residues. V was clipped by 0 bases and J by 2 bases; unmatched bases: 4. The CDR3 DNA sequence: TGTGCCAGCAGCCAAGAAAGCGGGGGAACCACAGATACGCAGTATTTT. Translating it yields CASSQESGGTTDTQYF.